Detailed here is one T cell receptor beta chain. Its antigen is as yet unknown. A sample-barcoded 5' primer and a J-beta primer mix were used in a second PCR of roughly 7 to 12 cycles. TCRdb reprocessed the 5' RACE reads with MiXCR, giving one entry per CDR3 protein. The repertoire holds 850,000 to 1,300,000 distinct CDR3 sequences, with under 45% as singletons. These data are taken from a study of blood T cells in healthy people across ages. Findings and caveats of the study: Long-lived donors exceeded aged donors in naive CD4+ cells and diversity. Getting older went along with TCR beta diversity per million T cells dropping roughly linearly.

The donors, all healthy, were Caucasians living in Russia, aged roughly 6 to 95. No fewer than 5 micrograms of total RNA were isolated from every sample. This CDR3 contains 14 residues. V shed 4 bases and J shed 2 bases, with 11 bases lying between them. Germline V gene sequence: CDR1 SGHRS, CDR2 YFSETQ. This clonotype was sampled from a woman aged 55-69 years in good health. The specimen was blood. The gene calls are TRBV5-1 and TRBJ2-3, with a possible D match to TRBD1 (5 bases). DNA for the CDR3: TGCGCCAGCAGCGGTATAGGGGTCACAGATACGCAGTATTTT. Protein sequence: CASSGIGVTDTQYF.